The 25 T cell receptor beta chains given below trace back to one sample, sequenced in a study of CD8+CD57+ T cells in acquired aplastic anemia. Genomic DNA served as template for TCR beta VDJ and CDR3 profiling. Each CDR3 protein gets one entry after TCRdb re-called the reads with MiXCR. This repertoire shows fewer than 250,000 distinct CDR3 sequences, more than 40% found once; its top ten account for over 7.5%. Patients picked for sequencing had shown CD8+CD57+ cell expansion detected by flow cytometry. Sample: sorted CD4+, CD8+, or CD8+CD57+ T cells (not recorded which) from PBMCs. Receptors originate from a human donor with aplastic anemia.

The sample holds one count of this clonotype. The CDR3 loop is CASSRIPGNEKLFF. Written as DNA, the CDR3 is TGTGCCAGCAGCCGAATACCGGGAAATGAAAAACTGTTTTTT. The V call is TRBV7-8, the J call TRBJ1-4; D ambiguous. There are 14 residues in the CDR3. Trimming left V 5 bases short and J 5 bases short, with 12 bases between. CDR1 is SGHVS, CDR2 FQNEAQ, per germline. Based on the CDR3 plus reference TRBV7-8 and TRBJ1-4, the full variable domain is GAGVSQSPRYKVAKRGQDVALRCDPISGHVSLFWYQQALGQGPEFLTYFQNEAQLDKSGLPSDRFFAERPEGSVSTLKIQRTQQEDSAVYLCASSRIPGNEKLFFGSGTQLSVL.

In this sample, this clonotype turned up many times. CDR3 bases: TGTGCCAGCAGCTTAGATTCGGGTCGAACCTACGAGCAGTACTTC. Protein: CASSLDSGRTYEQYF. The chain joins TRBV11-2 to TRBJ2-7; the D is unclear. Trimming left V 0 bases short and J 2 bases short, with 11 bases between. Germline lookup yields CDR1 SGHAT and CDR2 FQNNGV. There are 15 residues in the CDR3.

This clonotype has only a few counts. The chain has TRBV27 and TRBJ2-7; 7 positions match TRBD1. Per germline, CDR1 MNHEY and CDR2 SMNVEV (reference sequence). Losses at the gene ends were 3 bases for V and 1 base for J; bases not matched to a gene: 3. CDR3 length: 14 amino acids. CDR3 in DNA: TGTGCCAGCAGTTTCGGGACAGCGTCCTACGAGCAGTACTTC. This translates into CASSFGTASYEQYF.

This clonotype was counted ten times or more. The chain recombines TRBV7-9 with TRBJ1-1, with D possibly matching TRBD1 (6 bases). V was trimmed by 5 bases and J by 9 bases, leaving 16 bases between them. The germline V gene encodes CDR1 SEHNR and CDR2 FQNEAQ (reference sequence). The CDR3 is 13 residues long. CDR3 nucleotides: TGTGCCAGCAGCCCTGAGTCCCGGGACAAAGCTTTCTTT. Translation: CASSPESRDKAFF.

The sample holds many counts of this clonotype. This chain connects TRBV19 to TRBJ2-7; D not resolved. The CDR3 has 12 residues. V gave up 7 bases and J gave up 2 bases, with 9 bases separating them. Germline V CDR1 and CDR2: LNHDA, SQIVND (reference sequence). CDR3 region: CASKGSAYEQYF. DNA for the CDR3: TGTGCCAGTAAGGGAAGTGCCTACGAGCAGTACTTC.

This clonotype was recorded at least ten times. This rearrangement joins TRBV12-3 or TRBV12-4 to TRBJ2-7; TRBD2 matches 7 bases. Trimming at V came to 4 bases and at J to 5 bases, leaving 8 bases not matched to a gene. This CDR3 has 14 residues. CDR3 sequence (DNA): TGTGCCAGCAGTTACTTGGGGGGGGGTGACGAGCAGTACTTC. Translation gives CASSYLGGGDEQYF.

This clonotype came up once. The chain carries TRBV20-1 and TRBJ1-5, with D possibly matching TRBD1 (5 bases). The V and J ends lost 0 bases and 6 bases respectively, with 9 bases between them. CDR1 and CDR2 from the germline V gene are DFQATT and SNEGSKA (reference sequence). This CDR3 contains 13 residues. In nucleotides, the CDR3 is TGCAGTGCTAGAGATCAGGGATTTCAGCCCCAGCATTTT. The encoded protein is CSARDQGFQPQHF.

As regards this clonotype: Given a much more abundant clone one base away, this may be a read error. The gene calls are TRBV11-1 and TRBJ2-1; possibly TRBD1 or TRBD2 for D (7 bases each). The CDR3 totals 17 residues. CDR1 is SGHAT and CDR2 is FQDESV in the germline V gene (reference sequence). V gave up 4 bases and J gave up 9 bases, with 25 bases separating them. The CDR3 coding sequence is TGTGCCAGCAGCTACAGTCAGGGGGGGACTGGCCTGGGTGAGCAGTTCTTC. Translation gives CASSYSQGGTGLGEQFF. Complete variable domain (other parts from reference TRBV11-1 and TRBJ2-1): EAEVAQSPRYKITEKSQAVAFWCDPISGHATLYWYRQILGQGPELLVQFQDESVVDDSQLPKDRFSAERLKGVDSTLKIQPAELGDSAMYLCASSYSQGGTGLGEQFFGPGTRLTVL.

The rearrangement links TRBV24-1 to TRBJ2-5; 10 bases are a match to TRBD1. CDR1 is KGHDR and CDR2 is SFDVKD in the germline V gene. J lost 2 bases, V lost 6 bases, and 11 bases had no gene match. This CDR3 has 17 residues. The CDR3 sequence: CATSPTGQGTTQETQYF. CDR3 in DNA: TGTGCCACCAGTCCCACGGGACAGGGGACTACACAAGAGACCCAGTACTTC.

This clonotype was seen ten or more times. The chain carries TRBV4-3 and TRBJ2-1, with D possibly being TRBD1 (6 bases). With 0 bases removed from V and 7 bases from J, the gap between germline ends came to 13 bases. This CDR3 has 15 amino acids. Germline assignment: CDR1 LGHNA and CDR2 YSLEER. This CDR3 is CASSQDTGSGNEQFF. The CDR3 DNA is TGCGCCAGCAGCCAAGATACAGGGTCAGGAAATGAGCAGTTCTTC.

This clonotype appeared many times. V gene TRBV6-1 combines with J gene TRBJ1-2; D is possibly TRBD1 (5 bases). The CDR3 spans 14 residues. Germline V gene lookup returns CDR1 MNHNS and CDR2 SASEGT. Trimming removed 4 bases at V and 3 bases at J, with 12 bases between. CDR3 coding DNA: TGTGCCAGCAGTGGGAGACAGAGCGACTATGGCTACACCTTC. Protein: CASSGRQSDYGYTF.

The V call is TRBV25-1, the J call TRBJ2-7, with 11 nucleotides matching TRBD1. The germline V gene has CDR1 MGHDK and CDR2 SYGVNS. J lost 3 bases, V lost 6 bases, and 7 bases had no gene match. This CDR3 is built from 15 residues. The CDR3 sequence: CASSLQGQGDYEQYF. In DNA, the CDR3 is TGTGCCAGCAGCTTGCAGGGACAGGGGGACTACGAGCAGTACTTC.

This chain joins TRBV29-1 and TRBJ1-2, with D unresolved. The CDR3 totals 13 residues. CDR1 and CDR2 from the germline V gene are SQVTM and ANQGSEA. Trimming stripped 3 bases from V and 7 bases from J, with 15 bases between. For the CDR3, the DNA is TGCAGCGTTGAGGATTTGGGAGCTGGTGGCTACACCTTC. Translated, it gives CSVEDLGAGGYTF.

The chain couples TRBV5-5 to TRBJ2-7, with D perhaps matching TRBD1 (5 bases). The J call is in doubt because the DNA end fits TRBJ1-1 better. The CDR3 has 17 residues. CDR1 is SGHKS and CDR2 is YYEKEE in the germline V gene (reference sequence). The CDR3 region has the DNA TGTGCCAGCAGCTTAACCGGGACTGCCGGGGTGAACACTGAAGCTTTCTTT. The encoded protein is CASSLTGTAGVNTEAFF.

V and J are TRBV19 and TRBJ2-7, with D uncertain. V shed 2 bases and J shed 5 bases, with 13 bases lying between them. CDR3 size: 14 residues. Germline V lookup: CDR1 LNHDA, CDR2 SQIVND (reference sequence). The CDR3 region is CASSIRMDRHEQYF. In DNA, the CDR3 is TGTGCCAGTAGTATACGAATGGATAGACACGAGCAGTACTTC.

This clonotype turned up a few times. This rearrangement joins TRBV27 to TRBJ1-6; D is unresolved. Germline values: CDR1 MNHEY, CDR2 SMNVEV (reference sequence). The CDR3 spans 15 residues. With 6 bases removed from V and 4 bases from J, the gap between germline ends came to 13 bases. CDR3 sequence reads: CASRDLRRYNSPLHF. The CDR3 region has the DNA TGTGCCAGCAGGGATCTCAGGCGTTATAATTCACCCCTCCACTTT.

Many counts were recorded for this clonotype. This rearrangement joins TRBV6-5 to TRBJ2-7, with 7 bases aligning to TRBD1. CDR1 and CDR2 from the germline V gene are MNHEY and SVGAGI. The CDR3 runs 14 residues. Trimming removed 5 bases from V and 1 base from J; junction bases left unmatched: 5. The CDR3 loop is CASSRKDRSYEQYF. The CDR3 DNA sequence: TGTGCCAGCAGTCGTAAGGACAGGTCCTACGAGCAGTACTTC.

CDR3 DNA: TGCGCCAGCAGCTCAGGAGCGGGGGTTGGTGAGCAGTTCTTC. Encoded protein: CASSSGAGVGEQFF. The rearrangement joins TRBV5-1 to TRBJ2-1; 8 nucleotides line up with TRBD2. CDR3 length: 14 amino acids. CDR1 and CDR2 from the germline V gene are SGHRS and YFSETQ. The V and J ends lost 3 bases and 9 bases, in that order; junction bases with no gene match: 8. Drawing the rest from reference TRBV5-1 and TRBJ2-1, the complete variable domain is KAGVTQTPRYLIKTRGQQVTLSCSPISGHRSVSWYQQTPGQGLQFLFEYFSETQRNKGNFPGRFSGRQFSNSRSEMNVSTLELGDSALYLCASSSGAGVGEQFFGPGTRLTVL.

The rearrangement links TRBV11-2 to TRBJ2-7; D is possibly TRBD2 (6 bases). This CDR3 region has 14 residues. Germline CDR1 reads SGHAT; CDR2 reads FQNNGV. The V end lost 8 bases, the J end lost 0 bases, and 14 bases lay between the germline ends. The CDR3 coding sequence is TGTGCCAGCGGGCGGGACCTGAGCTCCTACGAGCAGTACTTC. This encodes CASGRDLSSYEQYF.

The gene calls are TRBV7-9 and TRBJ1-1, with D tentatively TRBD1 (6 bases). V was pared by 2 bases and J by 7 bases, with 17 bases between. Germline lookup yields CDR1 SEHNR and CDR2 FQNEAQ (reference sequence). The CDR3 is 15 amino acids. CDR3 region: CASSLSGQRNYEAFF. CDR3 sequence (DNA): TGTGCCAGCAGCTTAAGTGGACAGCGAAATTATGAAGCTTTCTTT.

This clonotype was detected only a few times. The chain uses TRBV7-9 and TRBJ2-7, with a weak D call TRBD2 (7 bases). CDR1 is SEHNR and CDR2 is FQNEAQ in the germline V gene (reference sequence). CDR3 length: 14 residues. Trimming shortened V by 1 base and J by 5 bases, and 12 bases separated the two germline ends. In DNA, the CDR3 is TGTGCCAGCAGCTTAGGAGGCGGGGGCGACGAGCAGTACTTC. It specifies CASSLGGGGDEQYF.

This rearrangement joins TRBV3-1 to TRBJ2-7; the D gene is possibly TRBD1 (6 bases). The CDR3 covers 16 residues. The V gene's germline CDR1 is LGHDT and CDR2 YNNKEL (reference sequence). V lost 2 bases and J 0 bases, leaving 14 bases between the germline ends. The CDR3 region has the DNA TGTGCCAGCAGCCAACCCTTTGACAGGACCTCCTACGAGCAGTACTTC. Translating it yields CASSQPFDRTSYEQYF.

Concerning this clonotype itself: This may arise from a read error, as a much more abundant clone is one base away. The chain has TRBV6-2 or TRBV6-3 and TRBJ2-2; tentative D call: TRBD2 (6 bases). Germline V gene data show CDR1 as MNHEY and CDR2 as SVGEGT. The CDR3 loop spans 15 amino acids. Here the CDR3 DNA reads TGTGCCAGCAGTGTGGGGCTGGAGGGCCCCGGGGGGCTGTTTTTT. Protein: CASSVGLEGPGGLFF.

This clonotype appeared many times. The chain joins TRBV7-6 to TRBJ2-7, with a tentative D call TRBD1 (6 bases). CDR3 length equals 15 residues. The V gene's germline CDR1 is SGHVS and CDR2 FNYEAQ. V was shortened by 3 bases and J by 1 base, with 13 bases between the two germline ends. The CDR3 coding sequence is TGTGCCAGCAGCTTTGGGACACAGGAATCCTACGAGCAGTACTTC. Protein sequence: CASSFGTQESYEQYF. The whole variable domain, filled in from reference TRBV7-6 and TRBJ2-7, reads GAGVSQSPRYKVTKRGQDVALRCDPISGHVSLYWYRQALGQGPEFLTYFNYEAQQDKSGLPNDRFSAERPEGSISTLTIQRTEQRDSAMYRCASSFGTQESYEQYFGPGTRLTVT.

Many counts were recorded for this clonotype. The chain uses TRBV29-1 and TRBJ2-7, with a weak D call TRBD2 (7 bases). Trimming shortened V by 0 bases and J by 3 bases, and 18 bases separated the two germline ends. Germline loops: CDR1 SQVTM, CDR2 ANQGSEA. The CDR3 is 16 residues long. For the CDR3, the DNA is TGCAGCGTTGAAGATGGGGGGGCCGGGAGAGGCTACGAGCAGTACTTC. Its translation is CSVEDGGAGRGYEQYF.